The 21 T cell receptor beta chains presented below share a single source sample, sequenced in a study of T cells in Graves' hyperthyroidism and ophthalmopathy. Researchers took RNA transcripts and amplified the TCR beta CDR3 regions from them. Primed by the HTBI set, a first-round RT-PCR was run on the TCR CDR3. TCRdb fed the multiplex PCR reads into MiXCR, producing one record per CDR3 protein. Of around 600,000 distinct CDR3 sequences in the sample, 13% to 15% were seen once. Sequenced material: blood. The receptors stem from a woman aged 50 to 60 with Graves' ophthalmopathy.

This clonotype was seen ten or more times. This rearrangement joins TRBV7-3 to TRBJ2-7; TRBD2 aligns across 8 bases. The germline CDR1 and CDR2 sequences are SGHTA and FQGTGA. The CDR3 length is 16 residues. The trim removed 11 bases at V and 3 bases at J, leaving 18 bases unmatched. The CDR3 DNA follows: TGTGCCGTCCGGCGGGAGGAACTAGCGAGAATCTACGAGCAGTACTTC. Translation: CAVRREELARIYEQYF.

This clonotype showed up many times. The rearrangement joins TRBV7-2 to TRBJ2-7; D is ambiguous. The CDR3 extends over 13 amino acids. The germline V gene encodes CDR1 SGHTA and CDR2 FQGNSA. V gave up 5 bases and J gave up 2 bases, with 10 bases separating them. The CDR3 protein is CASSPRPTYEQYF. CDR3 nucleotide sequence: TGTGCCAGCAGCCCCAGGCCAACCTACGAGCAGTACTTC.

The table lists this clonotype with a few counts. The V gene is TRBV28, the J gene TRBJ1-2; 8 nucleotides line up with TRBD1. The CDR3 covers 12 residues. V lost 4 bases, J lost 5 bases, and 0 bases stayed unmatched. Germline V CDR1 and CDR2: MDHEN, SYDVKM. CDR3 DNA: TGTGCCAGCAGTTGGACAGGGTATGGCTACACCTTC. It specifies CASSWTGYGYTF.

This clonotype was seen ten or more times. The chain carries TRBV12-3 or TRBV12-4 and TRBJ1-3, with D possibly TRBD1 on 6 matching bases. Trimming took 6 bases from V and 1 from J, leaving 16 bases between them. CDR3 length: 16 amino acids. In nucleotides, the CDR3 is TGTGCCAGCAGCCCCTCGCGTGGACAGTCTGGAAACACCATATATTTT. It specifies CASSPSRGQSGNTIYF.

This clonotype was counted only a few times. The V gene is TRBV29-1, the J gene TRBJ1-4; D might be TRBD1 (6 bases). CDR1 SQVTM and CDR2 ANQGSEA come from the germline V gene. V lost 4 bases, J lost 1 base, and 10 bases lay in between. The CDR3 totals 14 residues. The CDR3 loop reads CSVGEQGTNEKLFF. CDR3 coding DNA: TGCAGCGTTGGGGAACAGGGAACTAATGAAAAACTGTTTTTT.

The V and J genes are TRBV6-2 or TRBV6-3 and TRBJ2-5; the match to TRBD1 covers 10 bases. The V segment lost 5 bases and the J segment 4 bases; nucleotides outside the gene matches: 7. This CDR3 is 15 amino acids long. Germline lookup yields CDR1 MNHEY and CDR2 SVGEGT. CDR3 amino acids: CASSRPGQGRETQYF. For the CDR3, the DNA is TGTGCCAGCAGTCGACCGGGACAGGGGAGAGAGACCCAGTACTTC.

This clonotype occurred many times. V and J are TRBV5-1 and TRBJ2-3; 14 bases are shared with TRBD2. J gave up 4 bases and V 1 base, and 2 bases lay outside the gene matches. This CDR3 spans 16 amino acids. Germline V gives CDR1 SGHRS, CDR2 YFSETQ. The CDR3 DNA reads as TGCGCCAGCAGCTTGACGGGACTAGCGGGAGCAGATACGCAGTATTTT. Its translation is CASSLTGLAGADTQYF.

This clonotype occurred many times. The V and J genes are TRBV7-2 and TRBJ1-4; 10 nucleotides agree with TRBD1. Germline V lookup: CDR1 SGHTA, CDR2 FQGNSA. Trimming at V came to 5 bases and at J to 7 bases, leaving 7 bases not matched to a gene. CDR3 length equals 15 residues. The CDR3 DNA sequence: TGTGCCAGCAGCCCACTGACAGGGGGCGTTGAAAAACTGTTTTTT. It translates to CASSPLTGGVEKLFF.

This clonotype has ten or more counts. The gene calls are TRBV10-3 and TRBJ2-1; possible D gene TRBD2, 6 bases. Germline assignment: CDR1 ENHRY and CDR2 SYGVKD. Trimming left V 7 bases short and J 2 bases short, with 12 bases between. CDR3 length equals 14 residues. The chain's CDR3 is CAITGREPYNEQFF. The CDR3 region has the DNA TGTGCCATCACGGGGCGGGAACCCTACAATGAGCAGTTCTTC.

The chain combines TRBV5-1 with TRBJ1-1; maybe TRBD1 (5 bases). The germline V and J ends were trimmed by 2 bases and 1 base, with 12 bases remaining between them. The CDR3 contains 15 residues. Germline loops: CDR1 SGHRS, CDR2 YFSETQ. CDR3 coding DNA: TGCGCCAGCAGCTTTACGGGGCGGACGAACACTGAAGCTTTCTTT. Its translation: CASSFTGRTNTEAFF.

This clonotype occurred a few times. V is TRBV4-1 and J is TRBJ1-6; D gene uncertain. The CDR3 loop spans 13 amino acids. Trimming took 3 bases from V and 10 from J, leaving 10 bases between them. Germline-derived CDR1 and CDR2 are MGHRA and YSYEKL. In DNA form, the CDR3 reads TGCGCCAGCAGCCAGGGAATCCGCTCACCCCTCCACTTT. This gives the protein CASSQGIRSPLHF.

This clonotype has more than one count but fewer than ten. The CDR3 reads CASSMGDREWGRGEQFF. CDR3 in DNA: TGTGCCAGTAGTATGGGGGACAGGGAATGGGGACGAGGTGAGCAGTTCTTC. The rearrangement links TRBV19 to TRBJ2-1, with 9 positions matching TRBD1. This CDR3 spans 17 amino acids. J gave up 9 bases and V 3 bases, and 15 bases lay outside the gene matches. Looked up from germline, CDR1 is LNHDA and CDR2 is SQIVND (reference sequence).

This clonotype was seen a few times. V and J are TRBV5-1 and TRBJ1-1, with D maybe TRBD1 (5 bases). The CDR3 loop spans 13 amino acids. The ends were cut back, 4 bases at V and 3 bases at J, with 10 bases in the middle. Germline V CDR1 and CDR2: SGHRS, YFSETQ. The CDR3 protein is CASSVGADTEAFF. CDR3 DNA sequence: TGCGCCAGCAGCGTAGGGGCGGACACTGAAGCTTTCTTT.

In its sample, this clonotype was seen many times. The rearrangement links TRBV4-3 to TRBJ2-1; TRBD2 matches at 8 bases. This CDR3 has 16 amino acids. Germline-derived CDR1 and CDR2 are LGHNA and YSLEER. V shed 0 bases, J shed 4 bases, and the junction held 5 bases outside the gene matches. CDR3 bases: TGCGCCAGCAGCCAAGACCCGACTAGCGAGTACAATGAGCAGTTCTTC. Amino acid sequence: CASSQDPTSEYNEQFF.

This clonotype came up many times. This chain links TRBV7-3 with TRBJ2-2; 7 bases agree with TRBD1. V gave up 0 bases and J gave up 5 bases; unmatched junction bases: 3. The CDR3 spans 15 residues. The germline CDR1 and CDR2 sequences are SGHTA and FQGTGA. Written as DNA, the CDR3 is TGTGCCAGCAGCTTAACGTTGACAGGGACCGGGGAGCTGTTTTTT. Translating gives CASSLTLTGTGELFF.

A note on this clonotype: A read error may be the cause here, since a much bigger clone is one base away. V gene TRBV28 combines with J gene TRBJ2-3, with 9 bases aligning to TRBD2. V lost 6 bases and J lost 1; bases outside the gene matches: 29. The CDR3 loop spans 23 amino acids. The V gene's germline CDR1 is MDHEN and CDR2 SYDVKM. CDR3 bases: TGTGCCAGCAGGAGGCAAGTCCTAACGACTAGCGGAGGAAGAGGGGGCGGCACAGATACGCAGTATTTT. Protein product: CASRRQVLTTSGGRGGGTDTQYF.

The gene calls are TRBV4-2 and TRBJ2-1, with D unclear. Per germline, CDR1 LGHNA and CDR2 YNFKEQ. The V gene lost 4 bases and the J gene lost 8 bases, with 9 bases spanning the gap. This CDR3 is built from 12 residues. CDR3 sequence: CASSPSLDEQFF. The DNA of the CDR3 is TGTGCCAGCAGCCCTTCTCTCGATGAGCAGTTCTTC.

This clonotype has a count of ten or more. The chain recombines TRBV6-1 with TRBJ2-1; TRBD1 matches 9 bases. CDR3 length: 14 residues. CDR1 and CDR2 (germline): MNHNS, SASEGT. J lost 6 bases, V lost 6 bases, and 6 bases had no gene match. The chain's CDR3 is CASRTGTGINEQFF. CDR3 sequence (DNA): TGTGCCAGCAGGACCGGGACAGGGATCAATGAGCAGTTCTTC.

This clonotype was recorded many times. The V and J genes are TRBV6-2 or TRBV6-3 and TRBJ1-1; unclear D gene. The CDR3 sequence is 12 residues long. V lost 0 bases and J 5 bases, leaving 4 bases between the germline ends. The germline V gene has CDR1 MNHEY and CDR2 SVGEGT. CDR3 DNA sequence: TGTGCCAGCAGTTACTCGAGGACTGAAGCTTTCTTT. The encoded protein is CASSYSRTEAFF.

This clonotype was seen repeatedly, ten times or more. This chain uses TRBV9 with TRBJ2-1; a possible D gene is TRBD2 (5 bases). The CDR3 runs 15 residues. The germline V gene has CDR1 SGDLS and CDR2 YYNGEE. The V gene lost 3 bases and the J gene lost 6 bases, with 16 bases spanning the gap. CDR3 region: CASSGDSTSGNEQFF. The CDR3 region has the DNA TGTGCCAGCAGCGGCGACTCTACAAGCGGCAATGAGCAGTTCTTC.

This clonotype occurred many times. The rearrangement joins TRBV5-1 to TRBJ1-1; 8 nucleotides line up with TRBD1. The germline CDR1 and CDR2 sequences are SGHRS and YFSETQ. CDR3 length: 13 amino acids. Trimming cost V 4 bases and J 3 bases; bases outside gene matches: 2. The CDR3 DNA reads as TGCGCCAGCAGCAAGACAGGGGACACTGAAGCTTTCTTT. This encodes CASSKTGDTEAFF.